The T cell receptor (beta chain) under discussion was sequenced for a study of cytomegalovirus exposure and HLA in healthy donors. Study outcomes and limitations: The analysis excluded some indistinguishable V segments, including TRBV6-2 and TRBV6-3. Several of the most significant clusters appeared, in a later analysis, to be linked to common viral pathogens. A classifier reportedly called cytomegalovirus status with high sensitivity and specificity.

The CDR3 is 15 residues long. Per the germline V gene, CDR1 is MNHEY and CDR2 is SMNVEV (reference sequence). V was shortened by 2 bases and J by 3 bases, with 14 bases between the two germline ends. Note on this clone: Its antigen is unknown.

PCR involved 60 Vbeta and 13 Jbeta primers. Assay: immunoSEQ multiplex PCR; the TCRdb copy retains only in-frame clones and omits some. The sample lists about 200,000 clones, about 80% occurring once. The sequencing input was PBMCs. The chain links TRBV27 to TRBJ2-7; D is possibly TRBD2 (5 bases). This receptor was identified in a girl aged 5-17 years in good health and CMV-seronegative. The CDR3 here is CASSLRPERDYEQYF. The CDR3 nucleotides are TGTGCCAGCAGTTTAAGGCCCGAACGGGACTACGAGCAGTACTTC.